Listed below are T cell receptor beta chains from one sample, sequenced in a study of neurological immune-mediated disorders. TCRdb passed the 5' RACE reads through MiXCR, listing each CDR3 protein once. This sample yields 50,000 to 60,000 distinct CDR3 sequences, of which 3% to 4.5% are seen a single time; about 2% belongs to the top ten. Sample: CD4+ T cells from blood. All receptors derive from a middle-aged woman with multiple sclerosis. Both conserved end residues are part of each CDR3. The D gene is left open where the match is weak. Not every row has a clone size; where given, it reads once, few, many or a size class.

D	size	V	J	DNA	CDR3
NA	many	TRBV20-1	TRBJ1-4	TGCAGTGCTTGGGCGGGGGGCGGTGAAAAACTGTTTTTT	CSAWAGGGEKLFF
NA	many	TRBV12-3/TRBV12-4	TRBJ1-2	TGTGCCAGCAAACTTAGGACAAACTATGGCTACACCTTC	CASKLRTNYGYTF
NA	many	TRBV5-1	TRBJ1-3	TGCGCCAGCAGGTTCAGGGTTGGAAACACCATATATTTT	CASRFRVGNTIYF
NA	many	TRBV6-5	TRBJ1-5	TGTGCCAGCAGAAGCCACGGGGGTCAGCCCCAGCATTTT	CASRSHGGQPQHF
NA	many	TRBV6-6	TRBJ1-5	TGTGCCAGCAGTTACGGGGATTTAAAGGGTCAGCCCCAGCATTTT	CASSYGDLKGQPQHF
NA	many	TRBV5-1	TRBJ2-3	TGCGCCAGCAGCTTGCGGTCCACAGATACGCAGTATTTT	CASSLRSTDTQYF
NA	NA	TRBV7-9	TRBJ1-1	TGTGCCAGCAGCACCAGCATCGGGTGGACCACTGAAGCTTTCTTT	CASSTSIGWTTEAFF
NA	many	TRBV3-1	TRBJ1-3	TGTGCCAGCAGCCAAAGGACGGCCAACTCTGGAAACACCATATATTTT	CASSQRTANSGNTIYF
TRBD2	many	TRBV5-1	TRBJ2-7	TGCGCCAGCAGCATGCGGGGGGGCCTTGATTACGAGCAGTACTTC	CASSMRGGLDYEQYF
NA	many	TRBV5-5	TRBJ1-4	TGTGCCAGCAGCGCCGGGACCACTAATGAAAAACTGTTTTTT	CASSAGTTNEKLFF
NA	many	TRBV4-1	TRBJ2-3	TGCGCCAGCAGCCCCCCAAGGGGGGGGGGTACGGATACGCAGTATTTT	CASSPPRGGGTDTQYF
NA	many	TRBV5-1	TRBJ1-1	TGCGCCAGCAGCCCCTACAGGGAGGACACTGAAGCTTTCTTT	CASSPYREDTEAFF
TRBD2	many	TRBV5-6	TRBJ2-1	TGTGCCAGCAGCTCCTATCTAGCGGGACCCAGTTCCTACAATGAGCAGTTCTTC	CASSSYLAGPSSYNEQFF
NA	many	TRBV5-1	TRBJ2-7	TGCGCCAGCAGGGACAGTAACCTGCCCTCCTACGAGCAGTACTTC	CASRDSNLPSYEQYF
TRBD1	few	TRBV20-1	TRBJ1-5	TGCAGTGCTAGAGATTCGAGGGGGCTGGATCAGCCCCAGCATTTT	CSARDSRGLDQPQHF
NA	many	TRBV24-1	TRBJ1-3	TGTGCCACCAGCGACTACCCCCGGGACCCTGGAAACACCATATATTTT	CATSDYPRDPGNTIYF
TRBD2	medium-sized	TRBV24-1	TRBJ2-2	TGTGCCACCAGTGTCCAGGGGAATAGCGGGGGAGAGAACACCGGGGAGCTGTTTTTT	CATSVQGNSGGENTGELFF
NA	many	TRBV14	TRBJ2-7	TGTGCCAGCAGCCAAGATCCGGGCGACGAGCAGTACTTC	CASSQDPGDEQYF
NA	NA	TRBV28	TRBJ1-5	TGTGCCAGCATTTCAGGCAATCAGCCCCAGCATTTT	CASISGNQPQHF
NA	many	TRBV20-1	TRBJ1-6	TGCAGTGCTAGAGACCCCCAGGGCGGAACACCCCTCCACTTT	CSARDPQGGTPLHF
NA	many	TRBV5-1	TRBJ1-1	TGCGCCAGCAGCAGCAGCAAGAACACTGAAGCTTTCTTT	CASSSSKNTEAFF
TRBD2	many	TRBV2	TRBJ2-7	TGTGCCAGCAGCATGGGACTAGCCATATCCGGCGAGCAGTACTTC	CASSMGLAISGEQYF
NA	many	TRBV20-1	TRBJ2-2	TGCAGTGCTAGCGGACAACCGGGGGAGCTGTTTTTT	CSASGQPGELFF
TRBD2	many	TRBV24-1	TRBJ2-3	TGTGCCACCAGTGATCGGCTAGCGGGGAGTACAGATACGCAGTATTTT	CATSDRLAGSTDTQYF
TRBD1	many	TRBV20-1	TRBJ1-2	TGCAGTGCTTCCCGCCCGGGACAGGGGGCTTTCGCCTATGGCTACACCTTC	CSASRPGQGAFAYGYTF
TRBD2	many	TRBV12-3/TRBV12-4	TRBJ2-4	TGTGCCAGCAGTGGACTAGCGGGGGTAGGGTTTCAGTACTTC	CASSGLAGVGFQYF
TRBD2	many	TRBV24-1	TRBJ2-1	TGTGCCACCAGTGATTCCGGGACTAGCGAGGATGAGCAGTTCTTC	CATSDSGTSEDEQFF
NA	many	TRBV20-1	TRBJ2-3	TGCAGTGCTAGCGGGGGGCCAACAATGGATACGCAGTATTTT	CSASGGPTMDTQYF
NA	many	TRBV5-1	TRBJ1-1	TGCGCCAGCACCCAGGAGATGAACACTGAAGCTTTCTTT	CASTQEMNTEAFF
TRBD1	NA	TRBV14	TRBJ2-7	TGTGCCAGCAGCCCCGGGGACAGGGTGGACGAGCAGTACTTC	CASSPGDRVDEQYF
NA	many	TRBV5-1	TRBJ1-1	TGCGCCAGCAGCTTGGCGGGGACAAAGACTGAAGCTTTCTTT	CASSLAGTKTEAFF
TRBD2	many	TRBV7-2	TRBJ2-1	TGTGCCAGCAGCCCTCTAGCGGGGGGTTACAATGAGCAGTTCTTC	CASSPLAGGYNEQFF
NA	many	TRBV20-1	TRBJ2-3	TGCAGTGCTAGAGATCTGGAGACAGATACGCAGTATTTT	CSARDLETDTQYF
TRBD1	many	TRBV6-5	TRBJ2-4	TGTGCCAGCAGTTACTCAGGGACAGGAAACATTCAGTACTTC	CASSYSGTGNIQYF
NA	many	TRBV5-1	TRBJ1-2	TGCGCCAGCAGCTTTAGCCTTGATGGCTACACCTTC	CASSFSLDGYTF
TRBD1	many	TRBV5-1	TRBJ2-1	TGCGCCAGCAGCCGGGGACAGGGGGCTTATGAGCAGTTCTTC	CASSRGQGAYEQFF
TRBD1	many	TRBV5-1	TRBJ1-4	TGCGCCAGCAGCTCGGGACAGGCGAATGAAAAACTGTTTTTT	CASSSGQANEKLFF
TRBD1	few	TRBV9	TRBJ1-2	TGTGCCAGCAGCGCAAGACAGGGGTCCGGCTATGGCTACACCTTC	CASSARQGSGYGYTF
NA	NA	TRBV2	TRBJ1-1	TGTGCCAGCCGCTTGGCTTATGGACAGATGAACACTGAAGCTTTCTTT	CASRLAYGQMNTEAFF
TRBD1	many	TRBV6-2/TRBV6-3	TRBJ1-5	TGTGCCAGCAGTTACTCGCTGGGACAGGGGCATAGCAATCAGCCCCAGCATTTT	CASSYSLGQGHSNQPQHF
NA	many	TRBV7-9	TRBJ1-1	TGTGCCAGCAGCTTCGAGGGGATGATGAACACTGAAGCTTTCTTT	CASSFEGMMNTEAFF
TRBD1	many	TRBV18	TRBJ2-7	TGTGCCAGCTCACCAACCGGGACAGCTAGCTACGAGCAGTACTTC	CASSPTGTASYEQYF
TRBD1	many	TRBV5-5	TRBJ2-7	TGTGCCAGCACCAGGGACAGCTCCTACGAGCAGTACTTC	CASTRDSSYEQYF
NA	many	TRBV5-1	TRBJ1-1	TGCGCCAGCAGCCCCGGGGCAGGTTCTTTGGAAGCTTTCTTT	CASSPGAGSLEAFF
NA	many	TRBV20-1	TRBJ1-2	TGCAGTGCTAGGGTGGGCCTGCGATCTAACTATGGCTACACCTTC	CSARVGLRSNYGYTF
NA	many	TRBV9	TRBJ2-1	TGTGCCAGCAGCACACAGACGGGTACAGAGCAGTTCTTC	CASSTQTGTEQFF
NA	many	TRBV29-1	TRBJ1-2	TGCAGCGTTGAACCACACGGACGCAGGGACCCTTATGGCTACACCTTC	CSVEPHGRRDPYGYTF
NA	many	TRBV11-2	TRBJ2-3	TGTGCCAGCAGCTTAGATCTGGGAGATACGCAGTATTTT	CASSLDLGDTQYF
NA	many	TRBV20-1	TRBJ1-1	TGCAGTGCCCCCCGCGACCCTGAAGCTTTCTTT	CSAPRDPEAFF
NA	few	TRBV7-6	TRBJ1-3	TGTGCCAGCAGCCCACCTCTCGCAGGGACCGGAAACACCATATATTTT	CASSPPLAGTGNTIYF
TRBD1	many	TRBV10-3	TRBJ1-5	TGTGCCATCAGGGACAGGGATCAGCCCCAGCATTTT	CAIRDRDQPQHF